The clone carrying this T cell receptor (beta chain) occurred a few times. The data were taken from a study of early T cells in non-severe SARS-CoV-2 infection. Overall study: Sequencing of unsorted whole blood was done on bulk RNA, leaving chains unpaired.

V was trimmed by 2 bases and J by 8 bases, leaving 13 bases between them. The CDR3 totals 14 residues. Germline CDR1 SGDLS, CDR2 YYNGEE. From the 5' RACE reads, TCRdb called clonotypes with MiXCR, one entry per CDR3 protein. The sample records 87,000 or so distinct CDR3 sequences, around 13% being singletons. The origin of this receptor is an adult who was a healthcare worker with PCR-confirmed SARS-CoV-2 infection or an uninfected control (not recorded which). The rearrangement joins TRBV9 to TRBJ1-4, with TRBD1 as a possible D gene (6 bases). Sequenced input: whole blood. The CDR3 DNA reads as TGTGCCAGCAGCGTTACAGGGAATCAAGAAAAACTGTTTTTT. Amino acids: CASSVTGNQEKLFF.